At least ten counts were recorded for the clone carrying this T cell receptor (beta chain). The antigen is unknown. TCRdb re-called the reads with MiXCR, one entry per CDR3 protein. Found here are 65,000 to 85,000 distinct CDR3 sequences, more than 25% of them singletons; the top ten hold 59%. This sample was included in a study of T cell repertoires in cytomegalovirus infection. Study in general: The study used recently identified HLA-C-restricted and well-studied HLA-B-restricted CMV epitopes. Based on public TCR beta signatures, there were indications of CMV infection and of a matching HLA type.

The V gene's germline CDR1 is MNHEY and CDR2 SMNVEV (reference sequence). The CDR3 is made up of 14 amino acids. V was cut by 3 bases and J by 1 base, with 9 bases left in between. The study, taken as a whole, reports: The ex vivo response was dominated by HLA-C-restricted CMV-specific TCR beta clonotypes.

The chain employs TRBV27 and TRBJ2-5; D is unresolved. The sample here was CD8+ T cells from cultured PBMCs, taken from culture after CMV antigen stimulation. This receptor was taken from a human donor in good health (CMV status not recorded). Some clones in this sample may be carry-over from other donors' samples. CDR3 region: CASSFSYSQETQYF. The CDR3 nucleotides read TGTGCCAGCAGTTTTTCTTACTCCCAAGAGACCCAGTACTTC.